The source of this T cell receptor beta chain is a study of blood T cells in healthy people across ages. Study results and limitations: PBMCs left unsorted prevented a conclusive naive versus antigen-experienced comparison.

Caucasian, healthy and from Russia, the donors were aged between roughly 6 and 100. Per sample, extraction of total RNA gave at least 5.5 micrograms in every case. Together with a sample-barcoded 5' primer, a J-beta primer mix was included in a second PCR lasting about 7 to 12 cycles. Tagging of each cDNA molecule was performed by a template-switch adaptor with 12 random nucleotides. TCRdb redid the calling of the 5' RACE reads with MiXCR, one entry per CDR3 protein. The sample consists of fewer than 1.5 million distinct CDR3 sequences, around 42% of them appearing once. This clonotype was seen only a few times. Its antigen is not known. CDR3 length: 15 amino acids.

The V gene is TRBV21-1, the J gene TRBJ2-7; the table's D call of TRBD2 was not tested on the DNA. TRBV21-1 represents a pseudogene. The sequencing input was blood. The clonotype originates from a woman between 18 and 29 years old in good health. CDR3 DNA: TGTGCCAGCAGCAACGGGACTCAGAACTCCTACGAGCAGTACTTC. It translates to CASSNGTQNSYEQYF.